This T cell receptor (beta chain) was identified in a study of identical twins. Each CDR3 protein gets one entry after TCRdb re-called the 5' RACE reads with MiXCR. The table shows 550,000 to 700,000 distinct CDR3 sequences, with 21% occurring only once. V lost 5 bases to trimming and J lost 5 bases; unmatched junction nucleotides: 9. From germline, CDR1 is SQVTM and CDR2 ANQGSEA. The length of the CDR3 is 14 residues. The same data also contributed to another study, on T cells expressing NK-cell markers.

This clonotype was sampled from a young woman in good health. Sequenced input: PBMCs. V and J are TRBV29-1 and TRBJ2-1, with TRBD2 matching 7 bases. The CDR3 nucleotides are TGCAGCGTTTTAGGCGGGAGTTACCACAATGAGCAGTTCTTC. Encoded protein: CSVLGGSYHNEQFF.